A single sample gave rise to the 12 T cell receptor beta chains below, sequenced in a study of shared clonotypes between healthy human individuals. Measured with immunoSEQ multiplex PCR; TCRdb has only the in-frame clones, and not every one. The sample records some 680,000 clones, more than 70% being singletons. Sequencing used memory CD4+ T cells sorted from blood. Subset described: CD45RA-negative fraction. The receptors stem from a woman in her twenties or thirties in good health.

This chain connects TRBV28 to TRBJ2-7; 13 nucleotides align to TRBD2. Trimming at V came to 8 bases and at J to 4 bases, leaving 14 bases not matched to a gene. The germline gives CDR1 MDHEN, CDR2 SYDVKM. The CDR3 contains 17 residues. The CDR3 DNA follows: TGTGCCAGCGGAAGACTAGCGGGAGGCCTGGGAGTGTACGAGCAGTACTTC. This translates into CASGRLAGGLGVYEQYF.

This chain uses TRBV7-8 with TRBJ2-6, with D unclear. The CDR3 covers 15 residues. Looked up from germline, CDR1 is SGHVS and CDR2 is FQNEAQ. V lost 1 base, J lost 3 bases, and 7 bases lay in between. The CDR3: CASSLDGNGANVLTF. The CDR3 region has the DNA TGTGCCAGCAGCTTAGATGGTAATGGGGCCAACGTCCTGACTTTC.

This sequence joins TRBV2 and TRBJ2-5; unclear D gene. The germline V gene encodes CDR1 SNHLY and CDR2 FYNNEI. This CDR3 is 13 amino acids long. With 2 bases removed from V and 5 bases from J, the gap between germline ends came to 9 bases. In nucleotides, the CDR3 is TGTGCCAGCAGTGAATTTGGTGTGGAGACCCAGTACTTC. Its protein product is CASSEFGVETQYF.

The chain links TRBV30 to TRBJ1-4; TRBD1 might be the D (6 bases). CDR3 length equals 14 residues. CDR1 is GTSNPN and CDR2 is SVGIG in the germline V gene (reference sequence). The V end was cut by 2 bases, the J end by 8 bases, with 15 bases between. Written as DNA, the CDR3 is TGTGCCTGGAGTCCAACAGGGTCCAACGAAAAACTGTTTTTT. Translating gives CAWSPTGSNEKLFF.

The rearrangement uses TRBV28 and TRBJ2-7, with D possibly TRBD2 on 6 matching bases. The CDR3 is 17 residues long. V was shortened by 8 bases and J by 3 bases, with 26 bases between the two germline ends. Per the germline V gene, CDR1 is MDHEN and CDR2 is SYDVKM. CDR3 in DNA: TGTGCCAGCCGCGACTATTCGACTACGGCGGGGAACTACGAGCAGTACTTC. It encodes CASRDYSTTAGNYEQYF.

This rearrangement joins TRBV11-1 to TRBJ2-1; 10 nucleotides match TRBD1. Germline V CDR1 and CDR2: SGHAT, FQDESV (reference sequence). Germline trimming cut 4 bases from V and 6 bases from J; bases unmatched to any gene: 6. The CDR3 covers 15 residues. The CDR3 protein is CASSSRDRGLNEQFF. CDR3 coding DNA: TGTGCCAGCAGCTCCCGGGACAGGGGACTCAATGAGCAGTTCTTC. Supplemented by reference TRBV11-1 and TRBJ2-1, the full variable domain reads EAEVAQSPRYKITEKSQAVAFWCDPISGHATLYWYRQILGQGPELLVQFQDESVVDDSQLPKDRFSAERLKGVDSTLKIQPAELGDSAMYLCASSSRDRGLNEQFFGPGTRLTVL.

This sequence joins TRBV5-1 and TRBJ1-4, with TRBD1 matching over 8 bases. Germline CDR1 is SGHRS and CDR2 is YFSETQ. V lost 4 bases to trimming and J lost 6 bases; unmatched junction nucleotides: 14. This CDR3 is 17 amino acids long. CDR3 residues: CASSPNTLRGRDEKLFF. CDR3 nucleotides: TGCGCCAGCAGCCCCAACACCCTCAGGGGGCGAGATGAAAAACTGTTTTTT.

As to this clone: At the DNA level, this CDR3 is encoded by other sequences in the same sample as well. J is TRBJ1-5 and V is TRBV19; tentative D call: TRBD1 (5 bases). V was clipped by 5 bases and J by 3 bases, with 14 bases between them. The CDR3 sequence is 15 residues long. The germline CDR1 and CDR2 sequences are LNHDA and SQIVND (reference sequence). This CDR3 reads CASSPMAGDNQPQHF. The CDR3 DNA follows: TGTGCCAGTAGTCCCATGGCGGGGGACAATCAGCCCCAGCATTTT.

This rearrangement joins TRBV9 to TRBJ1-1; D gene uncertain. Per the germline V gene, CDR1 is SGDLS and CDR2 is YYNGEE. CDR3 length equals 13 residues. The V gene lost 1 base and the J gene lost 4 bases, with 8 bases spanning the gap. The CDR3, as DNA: TGTGCCAGCAGCGTAACCCGAAGCACTGAAGCTTTCTTT. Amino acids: CASSVTRSTEAFF.

The DNA for the CDR3 is TGTGCCAGCACCCTGGGGGGTTCGGGCGCCGGGGAGCTGTTTTTT. This gives the protein CASTLGGSGAGELFF. The rearrangement links TRBV6-1 to TRBJ2-2; possibly TRBD2 for D (6 bases). V lost 7 bases and J 6 bases, leaving 18 bases between the germline ends. CDR1 is MNHNS and CDR2 is SASEGT in the germline V gene. The CDR3 length is 15 residues.

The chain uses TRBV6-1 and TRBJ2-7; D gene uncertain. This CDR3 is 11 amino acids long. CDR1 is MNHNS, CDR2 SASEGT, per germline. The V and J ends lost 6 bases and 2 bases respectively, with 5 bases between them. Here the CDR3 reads CASRNTYEQYF. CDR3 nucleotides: TGTGCCAGCAGAAATACCTACGAGCAGTACTTC.

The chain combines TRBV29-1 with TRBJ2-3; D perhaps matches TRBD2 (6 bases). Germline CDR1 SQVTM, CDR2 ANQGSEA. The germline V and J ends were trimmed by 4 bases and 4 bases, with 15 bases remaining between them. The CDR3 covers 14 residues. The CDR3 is CSVGAGGMADTQYF. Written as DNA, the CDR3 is TGCAGCGTTGGAGCCGGGGGTATGGCAGATACGCAGTATTTT.